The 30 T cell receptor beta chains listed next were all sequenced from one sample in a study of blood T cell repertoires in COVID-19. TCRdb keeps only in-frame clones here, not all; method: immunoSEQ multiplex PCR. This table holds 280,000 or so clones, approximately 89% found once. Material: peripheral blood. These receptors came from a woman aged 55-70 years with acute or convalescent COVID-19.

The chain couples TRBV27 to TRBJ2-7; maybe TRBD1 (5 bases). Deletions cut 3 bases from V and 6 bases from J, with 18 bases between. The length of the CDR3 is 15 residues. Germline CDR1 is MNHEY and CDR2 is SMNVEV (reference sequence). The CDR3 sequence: CASSLTAVGRSEQYF. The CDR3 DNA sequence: TGTGCCAGCAGTTTGACAGCCGTGGGAAGAAGCGAGCAGTACTTC.

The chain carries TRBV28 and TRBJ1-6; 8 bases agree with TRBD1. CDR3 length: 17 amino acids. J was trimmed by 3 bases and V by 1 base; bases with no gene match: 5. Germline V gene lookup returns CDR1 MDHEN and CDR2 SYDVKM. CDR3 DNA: TGTGCCAGCAGTTTATTAGGGACAGGTGTCTATAATTCACCCCTCCACTTT. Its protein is CASSLLGTGVYNSPLHF.

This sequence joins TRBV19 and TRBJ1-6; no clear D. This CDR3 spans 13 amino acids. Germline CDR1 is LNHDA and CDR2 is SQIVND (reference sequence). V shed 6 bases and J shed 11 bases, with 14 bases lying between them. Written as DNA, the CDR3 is TGTGCCAGTAGATCGGAGGGTACGACACCCCTCCACTTT. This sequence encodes CASRSEGTTPLHF. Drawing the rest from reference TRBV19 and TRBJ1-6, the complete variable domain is DGGITQSPKYLFRKEGQNVTLSCEQNLNHDAMYWYRQDPGQGLRLIYYSQIVNDFQKGDIAEGYSVSREKKESFPLTVTSAQKNPTAFYLCASRSEGTTPLHFGNGTRLTVT.

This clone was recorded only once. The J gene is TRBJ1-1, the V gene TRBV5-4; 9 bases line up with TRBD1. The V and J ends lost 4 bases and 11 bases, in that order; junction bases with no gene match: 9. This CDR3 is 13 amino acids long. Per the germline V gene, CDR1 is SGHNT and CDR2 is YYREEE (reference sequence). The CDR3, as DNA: TGTGCCAGCAGCCAGGGACAGGGAGTAATGGCTTTCTTT. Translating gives CASSQGQGVMAFF.

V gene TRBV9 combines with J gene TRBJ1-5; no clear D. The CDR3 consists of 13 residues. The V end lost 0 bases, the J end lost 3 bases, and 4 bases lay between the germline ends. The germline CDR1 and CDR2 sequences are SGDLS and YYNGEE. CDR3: CASSVDNNQPQHF. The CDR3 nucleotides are TGTGCCAGCAGCGTAGATAACAATCAGCCCCAGCATTTT.

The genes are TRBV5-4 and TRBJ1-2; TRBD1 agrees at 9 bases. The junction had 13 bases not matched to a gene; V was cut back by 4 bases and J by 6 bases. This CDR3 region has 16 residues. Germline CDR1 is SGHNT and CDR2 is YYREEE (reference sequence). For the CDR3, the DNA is TGTGCCAGCAGCCTGGGAACAGGGGGCGCGCGGGATGGCTACACCTTC. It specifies CASSLGTGGARDGYTF.

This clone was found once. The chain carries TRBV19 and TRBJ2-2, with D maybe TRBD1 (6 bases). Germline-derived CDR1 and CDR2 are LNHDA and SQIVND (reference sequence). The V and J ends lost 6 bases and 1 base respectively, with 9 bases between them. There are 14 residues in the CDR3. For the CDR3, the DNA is TGTGCCAGTAGAGGACAGATGAACACCGGGGAGCTGTTTTTT. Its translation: CASRGQMNTGELFF.

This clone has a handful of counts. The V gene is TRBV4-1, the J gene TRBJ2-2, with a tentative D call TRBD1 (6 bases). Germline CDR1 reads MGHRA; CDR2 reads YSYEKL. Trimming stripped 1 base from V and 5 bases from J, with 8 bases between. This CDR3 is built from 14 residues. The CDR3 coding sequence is TGCGCCAGCAGCCAAGCTACAGGGACCGGGGAGCTGTTTTTT. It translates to CASSQATGTGELFF.

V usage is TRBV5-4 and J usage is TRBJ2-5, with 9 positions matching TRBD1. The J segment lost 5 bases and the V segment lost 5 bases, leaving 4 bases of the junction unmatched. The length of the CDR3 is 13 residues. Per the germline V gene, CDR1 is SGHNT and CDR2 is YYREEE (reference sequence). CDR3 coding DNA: TGTGCCAGCAGACCGACAGGGGGGGAGACCCAGTACTTC. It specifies CASRPTGGETQYF.

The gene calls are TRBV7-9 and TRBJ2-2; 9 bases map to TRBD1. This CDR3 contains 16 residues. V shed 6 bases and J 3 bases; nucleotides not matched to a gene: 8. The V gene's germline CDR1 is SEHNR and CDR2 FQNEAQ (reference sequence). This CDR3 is CASRSSGQGYTGELFF. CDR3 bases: TGTGCCAGCAGGTCCTCGGGACAGGGCTACACCGGGGAGCTGTTTTTT.

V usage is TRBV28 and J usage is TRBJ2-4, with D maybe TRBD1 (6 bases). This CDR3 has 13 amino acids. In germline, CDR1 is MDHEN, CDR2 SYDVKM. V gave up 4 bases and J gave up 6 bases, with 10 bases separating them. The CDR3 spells CASSSGTINIQYF. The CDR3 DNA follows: TGTGCCAGCAGTTCCGGGACAATAAACATTCAGTACTTC.

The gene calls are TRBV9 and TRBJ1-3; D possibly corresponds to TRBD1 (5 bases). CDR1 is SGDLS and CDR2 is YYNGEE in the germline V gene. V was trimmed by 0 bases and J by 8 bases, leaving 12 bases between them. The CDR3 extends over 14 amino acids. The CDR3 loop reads CASSVGLGPDTIYF. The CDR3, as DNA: TGTGCCAGCAGCGTAGGATTGGGGCCGGACACCATATATTTT. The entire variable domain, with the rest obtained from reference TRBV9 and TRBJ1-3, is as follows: DSGVTQTPKHLITATGQRVTLRCSPRSGDLSVYWYQQSLDQGLQFLIQYYNGEERAKGNILERFSAQQFPDLHSELNLSSLELGDSALYFCASSVGLGPDTIYFGEGSWLTVV.

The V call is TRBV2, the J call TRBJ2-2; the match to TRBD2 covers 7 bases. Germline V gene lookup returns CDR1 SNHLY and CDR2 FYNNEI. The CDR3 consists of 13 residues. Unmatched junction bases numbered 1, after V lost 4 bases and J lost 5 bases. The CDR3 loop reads CASSGGGTGELFF. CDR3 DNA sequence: TGTGCCAGCAGTGGCGGGGGTACCGGGGAGCTGTTTTTT.

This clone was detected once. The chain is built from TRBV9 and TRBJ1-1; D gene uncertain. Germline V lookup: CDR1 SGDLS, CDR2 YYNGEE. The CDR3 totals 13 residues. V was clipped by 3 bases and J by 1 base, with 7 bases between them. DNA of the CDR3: TGTGCCAGCAGCGCTTCAGGGAACACTGAAGCTTTCTTT. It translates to CASSASGNTEAFF.

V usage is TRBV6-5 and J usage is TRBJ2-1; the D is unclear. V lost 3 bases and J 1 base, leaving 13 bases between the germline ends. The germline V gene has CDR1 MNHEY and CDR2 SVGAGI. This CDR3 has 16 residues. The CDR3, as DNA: TGTGCCAGCAGTTATAGAAGGTTCGGGTCCTACAATGAGCAGTTCTTC. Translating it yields CASSYRRFGSYNEQFF.

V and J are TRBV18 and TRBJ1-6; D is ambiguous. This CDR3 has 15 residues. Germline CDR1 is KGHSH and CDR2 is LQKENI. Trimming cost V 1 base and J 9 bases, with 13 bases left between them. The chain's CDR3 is CASSPLRGDPSPLHF. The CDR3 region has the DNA TGTGCCAGCTCACCACTCAGAGGAGACCCTTCACCCCTCCACTTT. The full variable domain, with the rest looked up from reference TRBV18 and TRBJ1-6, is NAGVMQNPRHLVRRRGQEARLRCSPMKGHSHVYWYRQLPEEGLKFMVYLQKENIIDESGMPKERFSAEFPKEGPSILRIQQVVRGDSAAYFCASSPLRGDPSPLHFGNGTRLTVT.

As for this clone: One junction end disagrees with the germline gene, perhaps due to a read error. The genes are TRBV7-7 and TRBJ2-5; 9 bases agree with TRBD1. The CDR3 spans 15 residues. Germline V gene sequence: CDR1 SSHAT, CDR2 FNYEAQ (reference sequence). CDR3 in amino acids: CASSLQGAVGETQYF. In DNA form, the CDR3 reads TGTGCTAGCAGCTTACAGGGGGCGGTGGGGGAGACCCAGTACTTC. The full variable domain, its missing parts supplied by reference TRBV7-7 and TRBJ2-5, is GAGVSQSPRYKVTKRGQDVTLRCDPISSHATLYWYQQALGQGPEFLTYFNYEAQPDKSGLPSDRFSAERPEGSISTLTIQRTEQRDSAMYRCASSLQGAVGETQYFGPGTRLLVL.

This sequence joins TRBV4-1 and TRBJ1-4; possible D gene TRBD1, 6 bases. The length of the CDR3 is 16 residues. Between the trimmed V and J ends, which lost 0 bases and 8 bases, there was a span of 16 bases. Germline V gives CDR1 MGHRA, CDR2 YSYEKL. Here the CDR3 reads CASSQDRGGAREKLFF. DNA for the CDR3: TGCGCCAGCAGCCAAGATCGGGGGGGCGCGAGAGAAAAACTGTTTTTT.

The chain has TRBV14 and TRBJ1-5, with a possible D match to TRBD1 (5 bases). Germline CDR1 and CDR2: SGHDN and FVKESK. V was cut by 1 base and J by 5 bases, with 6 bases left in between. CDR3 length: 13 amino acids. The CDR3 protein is CASSQAQDQPQHF. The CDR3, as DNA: TGTGCCAGCAGCCAAGCACAGGATCAGCCCCAGCATTTT.

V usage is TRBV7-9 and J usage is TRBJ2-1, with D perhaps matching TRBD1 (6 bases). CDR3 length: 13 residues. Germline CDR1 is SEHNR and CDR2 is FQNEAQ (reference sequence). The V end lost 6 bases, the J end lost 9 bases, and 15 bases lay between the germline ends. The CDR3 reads CASRRELGGEQFF. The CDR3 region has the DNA TGTGCCAGCAGGCGAGAACTAGGGGGTGAGCAGTTCTTC.

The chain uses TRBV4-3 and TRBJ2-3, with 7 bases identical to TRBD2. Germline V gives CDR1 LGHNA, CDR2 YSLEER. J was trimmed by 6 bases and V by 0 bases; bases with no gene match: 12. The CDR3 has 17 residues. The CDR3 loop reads CASSQDLNPGLRDTQYF. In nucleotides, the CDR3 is TGCGCCAGCAGCCAAGATCTAAACCCGGGACTAAGGGATACGCAGTATTTT.

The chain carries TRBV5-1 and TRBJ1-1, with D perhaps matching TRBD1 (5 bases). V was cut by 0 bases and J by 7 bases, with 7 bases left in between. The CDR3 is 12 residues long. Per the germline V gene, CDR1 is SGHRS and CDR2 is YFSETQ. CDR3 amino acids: CASSLAQGEAFF. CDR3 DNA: TGCGCCAGCAGCTTGGCCCAGGGTGAAGCTTTCTTT.

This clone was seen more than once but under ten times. Here the CDR3 reads CASGLGQGKYNEQFF. The CDR3 bases are TGTGCTAGTGGTTTAGGACAGGGGAAGTACAATGAGCAGTTCTTC. J is TRBJ2-1 and V is TRBV12-5; 9 bases fit TRBD1. The CDR3 loop spans 15 amino acids. The V gene's germline CDR1 is LGHNT and CDR2 FRNRAP. The J segment lost 4 bases and the V segment lost 3 bases, leaving 4 bases of the junction unmatched.

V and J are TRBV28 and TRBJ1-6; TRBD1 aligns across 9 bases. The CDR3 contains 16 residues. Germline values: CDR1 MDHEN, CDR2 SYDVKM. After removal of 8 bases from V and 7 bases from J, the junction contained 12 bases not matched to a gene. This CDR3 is CASGTPSGTGNSPLHF. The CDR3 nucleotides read TGTGCCAGCGGTACCCCTAGTGGGACAGGGAATTCACCCCTCCACTTT.

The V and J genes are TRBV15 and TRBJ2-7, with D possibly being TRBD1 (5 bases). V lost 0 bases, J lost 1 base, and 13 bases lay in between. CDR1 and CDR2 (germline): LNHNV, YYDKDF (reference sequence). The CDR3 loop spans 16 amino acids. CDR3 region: CATSRERSRASYEQYF. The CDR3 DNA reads TGTGCCACCAGCAGAGAGAGGTCCAGGGCTTCCTACGAGCAGTACTTC.

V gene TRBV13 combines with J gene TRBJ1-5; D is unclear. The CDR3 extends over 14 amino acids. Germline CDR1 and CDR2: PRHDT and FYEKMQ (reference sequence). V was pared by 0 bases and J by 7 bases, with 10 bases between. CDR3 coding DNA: TGTGCCAGCAGCTTAGGAGGCCTGGGCCAGCCCCAGCATTTT. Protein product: CASSLGGLGQPQHF.

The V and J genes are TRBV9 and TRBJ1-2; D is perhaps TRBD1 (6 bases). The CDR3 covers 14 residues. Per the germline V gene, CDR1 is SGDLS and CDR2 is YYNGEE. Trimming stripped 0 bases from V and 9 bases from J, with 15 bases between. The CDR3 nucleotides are TGTGCCAGCAGCGTAGATCCCACAGGGTACCGCTACACCTTC. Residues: CASSVDPTGYRYTF.

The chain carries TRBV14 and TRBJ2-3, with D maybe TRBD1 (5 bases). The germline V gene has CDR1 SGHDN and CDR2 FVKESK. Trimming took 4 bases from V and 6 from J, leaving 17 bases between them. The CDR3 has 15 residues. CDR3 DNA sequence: TGTGCCAGCAGCCGAATCAGGGCTTCGGGCGATACGCAGTATTTT. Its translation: CASSRIRASGDTQYF.

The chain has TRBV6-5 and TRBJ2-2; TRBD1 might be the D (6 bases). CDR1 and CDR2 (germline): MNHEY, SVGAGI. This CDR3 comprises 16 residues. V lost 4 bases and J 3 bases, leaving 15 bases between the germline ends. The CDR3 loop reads CASSSLTGFYTGELFF. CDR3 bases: TGTGCCAGCAGTTCCCTAACAGGGTTTTACACCGGGGAGCTGTTTTTT.

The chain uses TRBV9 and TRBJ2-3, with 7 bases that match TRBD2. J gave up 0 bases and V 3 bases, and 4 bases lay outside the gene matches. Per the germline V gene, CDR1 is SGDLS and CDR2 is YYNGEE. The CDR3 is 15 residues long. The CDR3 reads CASSEGLTSTDTQYF. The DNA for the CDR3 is TGTGCCAGCAGCGAGGGACTAACTAGCACAGATACGCAGTATTTT. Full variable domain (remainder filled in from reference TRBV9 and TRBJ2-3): DSGVTQTPKHLITATGQRVTLRCSPRSGDLSVYWYQQSLDQGLQFLIQYYNGEERAKGNILERFSAQQFPDLHSELNLSSLELGDSALYFCASSEGLTSTDTQYFGPGTRLTVL.